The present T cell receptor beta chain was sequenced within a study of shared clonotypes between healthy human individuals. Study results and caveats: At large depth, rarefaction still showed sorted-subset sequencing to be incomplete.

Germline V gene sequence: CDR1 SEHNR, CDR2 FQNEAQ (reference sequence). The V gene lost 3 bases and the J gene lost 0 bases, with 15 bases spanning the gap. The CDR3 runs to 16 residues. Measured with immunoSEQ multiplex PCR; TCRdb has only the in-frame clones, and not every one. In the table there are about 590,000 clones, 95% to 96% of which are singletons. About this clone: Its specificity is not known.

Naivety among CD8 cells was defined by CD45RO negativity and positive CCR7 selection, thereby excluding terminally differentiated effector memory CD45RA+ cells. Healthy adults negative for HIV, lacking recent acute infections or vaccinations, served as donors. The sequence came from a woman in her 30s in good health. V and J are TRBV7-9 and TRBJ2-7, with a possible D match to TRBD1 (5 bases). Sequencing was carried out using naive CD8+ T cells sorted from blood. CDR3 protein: CASSFSFATGSYEQYF. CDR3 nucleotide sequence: TGTGCCAGCAGCTTTAGCTTTGCTACAGGCTCCTACGAGCAGTACTTC.